The present T cell receptor (beta chain) was sequenced within a study of human T cells and chemical hapten exposure. Study background: Cases of alopecia areata, totalis or universalis occurred in a predominantly female patient group.

The time point was: pre-sensitization, week 0. Treatment given: therapeutic diphenylcyclopropenone sensitization with weekly scalp DPC. The ends were cut back, 0 bases at V and 1 base at J, with 9 bases in the middle. Germline V gene data show CDR1 as SGDLS and CDR2 as YYNGEE. The length of the CDR3 is 15 residues. Single cDNA molecules in the library carried unique molecular identifiers attached during preparation. Each CDR3 protein is one row after TCRdb ran MiXCR on the RACE reads. This sample carries about 120,000 distinct CDR3 sequences, about 13% of them seen once, and the ten largest clones take around 2.8%. Notes on the study in general: Among expanded TCRs, significantly more large CDR3 similarity clusters formed than among controls.

This clonotype has just a few counts. Its antigen is as yet unknown. This clonotype originated in a woman between 18 and 29 years old with alopecia areata. Some clones in this sample may be carry-over from other donors' samples. This chain connects TRBV9 to TRBJ2-3; D not resolved. The starting material was whole blood, obtained in connection with sensitization to the hapten diphenylcyclopropenone (DPC). This CDR3 is CASSVGSVGTDTQYF. CDR3 nucleotides: TGTGCCAGCAGCGTAGGCTCCGTGGGCACAGATACGCAGTATTTT.